What follows is one TCR beta chain and its context. Original analysis: Amplification with reference gene primers provided the estimates of nucleated cell counts. The protocol was immunoSEQ multiplex PCR, while the TCRdb copy is restricted to in-frame clones and leaves out a portion. The V and J calls and the clone size are those of that table, but D and trimming were determined from the DNA. Of under 400,000 clones detected, more than 70% appear once; the ten largest clones hold 8% to 13%. This specimen comes from a study of blood T cell repertoires in COVID-19. On the study more broadly: The analysed material was cDNA or gDNA that came from T cells, B-cell-depleted T cells, or PBMCs.

V lost 4 bases and J lost 2, with 7 bases in between. The CDR3 runs to 13 residues. The sample consisted of peripheral blood. This clonotype was sampled from a woman aged 25 to 39 with COVID-19, enrolled during active disease. The chain employs TRBV12-3 or TRBV12-4 and TRBJ2-3; D is unclear. CDR3 protein: CASSSDFTDTQYF. CDR3 bases: TGTGCCAGCAGTTCTGACTTCACAGATACGCAGTATTTT.